This passage covers 5 T cell receptor beta chains from one sample sequenced in a study of cytomegalovirus exposure and HLA in healthy donors. 13 Jbeta primers and 60 Vbeta primers were used for the PCR. The method was immunoSEQ multiplex PCR; TCRdb's version includes in-frame clones alone and lacks a portion of them. This sample has nearly 110,000 clones, with around 77% found just once. Sequencing was carried out using PBMCs. All receptors derive from a male donor in good health and CMV-seronegative.

The V gene is TRBV5-4, the J gene TRBJ2-1, with 15 bases matching TRBD2. The V gene's germline CDR1 is SGHNT and CDR2 YYREEE (reference sequence). The CDR3 is 15 amino acids. Germline trimming cut 5 bases from V and 7 bases from J; bases unmatched to any gene: 4. Here the CDR3 DNA reads TGTGCCAGCAGTGCCGGGACTAGCGGGAGGAATGAGCAGTTCTTC. It yields the protein CASSAGTSGRNEQFF.

The J gene is TRBJ1-1, the V gene TRBV15; D is possibly TRBD1 (6 bases). This CDR3 contains 18 residues. CDR1 is LNHNV, CDR2 YYDKDF, per germline (reference sequence). V gave up 3 bases and J gave up 2 bases, with 22 bases separating them. The CDR3 is CATSRDPDRSAQNTEAFF. DNA for the CDR3: TGTGCCACCAGCAGGGATCCCGACAGGTCCGCCCAAAACACTGAAGCTTTCTTT.

The chain uses TRBV23-1 and TRBJ2-2, with a tentative D call TRBD1 (5 bases). TRBV23-1 is placed among ORFs of uncertain function. The CDR3 totals 14 residues. V lost 4 bases and J 0 bases, leaving 6 bases between the germline ends. In DNA, the CDR3 is TGCGCCAGCAGTCGGACAACGAACACCGGGGAGCTGTTTTTT. Translating it yields CASSRTTNTGELFF.

This clone was seen more than once but under ten times. V gene TRBV11-2 combines with J gene TRBJ2-7; D gene ambiguous. This CDR3 has 13 residues. Per the germline V gene, CDR1 is SGHAT and CDR2 is FQNNGV. In nucleotides, the CDR3 is TGTGCAACCGCTCGAGACTCCCGTGACGAGCAGTACTTC. This translates into CATARDSRDEQYF.

V is TRBV27 and J is TRBJ2-7; 8 bases line up with TRBD1. The CDR3 sequence is 14 residues long. Germline CDR1 and CDR2: MNHEY and SMNVEV (reference sequence). Trimming at V came to 5 bases and at J to 2 bases, leaving 5 bases not matched to a gene. The CDR3 here is CASSLNRGAYEQYF. CDR3 nucleotides: TGTGCCAGCAGTCTTAACAGGGGGGCCTACGAGCAGTACTTC.